This T cell receptor beta chain is from a study of OX40 agonist ivuxolimab in advanced cancers. About the study: The dose of intravenous ivuxolimab that patients received every 2 weeks ranged from 0.01 to 10 mg/kg. Overall study findings and caveats: At 0.1 to 3.0 mg/kg, CD4+ and CD8+ blood T cells expanded clonally by week 6.

Blood was sampled at baseline, cycle 4 day 1, and cycle 7 day 1. Points on this clone: The antigen is unknown.

The protocol was immunoSEQ multiplex PCR, while the TCRdb copy is restricted to in-frame clones and leaves out a portion. The table shows just over 80,000 clones, with approximately 91% occurring only once. This TCR came from an adult with an advanced solid tumor such as melanoma, head and neck, liver or kidney cancer. Sequencing used CD4+ or CD8+ T cells sorted from blood, obtained in a trial of the OX40 agonist ivuxolimab.

The chain's CDR3 is CASSPQWYNEQFF. The DNA for the CDR3 is TGCGCCAGCAGCCCCCAGTGGTACAATGAGCAGTTCTTC. The rearrangement uses TRBV4-1 and TRBJ2-1; D remains ambiguous. V was cut by 4 bases and J by 4 bases, with 8 bases left in between. This CDR3 is built from 13 residues. Germline V lookup: CDR1 MGHRA, CDR2 YSYEKL.